These T cell receptor beta chains were read from a single sample in a study of T-cell reconstitution after alpha-beta-depleted transplantation in children. TCRdb reanalysed the PCR reads using MiXCR and keeps one entry per CDR3 protein. The repertoire holds approximately 170,000 distinct CDR3 sequences, with roughly 10% as singletons. Specimen: PBMCs, collected before TCRalphabeta/CD19-depleted stem cell transplant. The receptors originated from a boy aged 2 to 10 with acute myeloid leukemia, due to receive a stem cell transplant. Both conserved end residues are part of each CDR3. Fields, in order: V gene, clone size, J gene, D gene, CDR3 DNA, CDR3 protein. A D gene is named only where the DNA matches it firmly. The size entry is marked missing in some rows and otherwise reads once, few, many or a size class.

>TRBV30|few|TRBJ1-1|NA
TGTGCCTGGAGTCCCAATCTAAAACAGTCTCAAGCTTTCTTT
CAWSPNLKQSQAFF
>TRBV5-1|medium-sized|TRBJ2-2|TRBD2
TGCGCCAGCAGCCCAACTAGCGGGGGGGCCGACGGGGAGCTGTTTTTT
CASSPTSGGADGELFF
>TRBV12-3/TRBV12-4|many|TRBJ1-5|NA
TGTGCCAGCAGTTTCGGCAGCTATAGCAATCAGCCCCAGCATTTT
CASSFGSYSNQPQHF
>TRBV2|many|TRBJ2-5|NA
TGTGCCAGCAGTGACAAGGGGCTGGAGACCCAGTACTTC
CASSDKGLETQYF
>TRBV5-1|many|TRBJ2-1|NA
TGCGCCAGCAGCTTAGGTGGACAGAGTCCCTACAATGAGCAGTTCTTC
CASSLGGQSPYNEQFF
>TRBV10-3|many|TRBJ1-6|NA
TGTGCCATCAGGACGCACAGGGATGGGTCACCCCTCCACTTT
CAIRTHRDGSPLHF
>TRBV7-9|many|TRBJ1-1|TRBD1
TGTGCCAGCAGCTCTTACAGGGGTGAAGCTTTCTTT
CASSSYRGEAFF
>TRBV5-1|NA|TRBJ1-1|NA
TGCGCCAGCAAGTCCCAGTTTGAAGCTTTCTTT
CASKSQFEAFF
>TRBV4-1|many|TRBJ2-3|NA
TGCGCCAGCAGCCAAGCGCCGGGCCTGAATACGCAGTATTTT
CASSQAPGLNTQYF
>TRBV7-2|many|TRBJ2-7|NA
TGTGCCAGCAGCTTAGCGATATCAACCTACGAGCAGTACTTC
CASSLAISTYEQYF
>TRBV6-1|many|TRBJ2-7|TRBD1
TGTGCCAGCAGTGGGACAGGGGACTACGAGCAGTACTTC
CASSGTGDYEQYF
>TRBV14|NA|TRBJ2-7|NA
TGTGCCAGCAGCCAAGAGGGCAGGCGCTACGAGCAGTACTTC
CASSQEGRRYEQYF
>TRBV29-1|many|TRBJ1-3|TRBD1
TGCAGCGTTGAAGACGACAGGGAGCCTGGAAACACCATATATTTT
CSVEDDREPGNTIYF
>TRBV5-4|many|TRBJ2-1|TRBD2
TGTGCCAGCAACCCGCGGGGCGGGAGGGCCAGAGTCGGTGAGCAGTTCTTC
CASNPRGGRARVGEQFF
>TRBV5-1|many|TRBJ2-7|NA
TGCGCCAGCAGCCTCGCGGGGATCTCCTACGAGCAGTACTTC
CASSLAGISYEQYF
>TRBV5-1|NA|TRBJ2-3|NA
TGCGCCAGCAGCTCGAGTCCCCGTTGGGAAACTAGCACAGATACGCAGTATTTT
CASSSSPRWETSTDTQYF
>TRBV27|many|TRBJ2-1|NA
TGTGCCAGCAGTTCCCGGACGGGATACAATGAGCAGTTCTTC
CASSSRTGYNEQFF
>TRBV7-2|many|TRBJ1-1|NA
TGTGCCAGCAGAGGAGCCACAGGGAACGGTGAAGCTTTCTTT
CASRGATGNGEAFF
>TRBV20-1|many|TRBJ2-3|NA
TGCAGTGCTAGTTATTCCGGCACCTTTGGTACGCAGTATTTT
CSASYSGTFGTQYF
>TRBV20-1|many|TRBJ2-3|TRBD1
TGCAGTGCTAGTGACAGGGGAGGTACAGATACGCAGTATTTT
CSASDRGGTDTQYF
>TRBV10-3|many|TRBJ1-2|NA
TGTGCCATCAGTGAGAACAGGGACTATGGCTACACCTTC
CAISENRDYGYTF
>TRBV7-2|many|TRBJ2-1|NA
TGTGCCAGCAGCTTATTTGGGGGCCGCTACTCCTACAATGAGCAGTTCTTC
CASSLFGGRYSYNEQFF
>TRBV3-1|many|TRBJ1-1|NA
TGTGCCAGCAGCCCCCCAGCACAGGACACTGAAGCTTTCTTT
CASSPPAQDTEAFF
>TRBV12-3/TRBV12-4|many|TRBJ1-5|NA
TGTGCCAGCAGTCAAACAGGGTCCAATCAGCCCCAGCATTTT
CASSQTGSNQPQHF
>TRBV11-2|many|TRBJ2-1|NA
TGTGCCAGCAGCCTTTTCCCCGGGGGCTCCTACAATGAGCAGTTCTTC
CASSLFPGGSYNEQFF
>TRBV2|many|TRBJ1-6|NA
TGTGCCAGCAGCGCGGCCACTTATAATTCACCCCTCCACTTT
CASSAATYNSPLHF
>TRBV10-1|once|TRBJ2-1|TRBD1
TGCGCCAGCAGTGACCCGCCCGGGACAGGAGCCTACAATGAGCAGTTCTTC
CASSDPPGTGAYNEQFF
>TRBV7-9|many|TRBJ1-2|NA
TGTGCCAGCAACACCGGGCTCCTGGAGGGTGGAGGCTACACCTTC
CASNTGLLEGGGYTF